This T cell receptor beta chain was profiled in a study of PD-L1 blockade in urothelial cancer. Study-wide context: Males with bladder-origin urothelial cancer constituted about nine tenths of the roughly 29 patients. Blood samples had a median of 141,255 T cells, approximately 83,000 unique TCRs, and clonality 0.08 to 0.09.

The method was immunoSEQ multiplex PCR; TCRdb's version includes in-frame clones alone and lacks a portion of them. The sample consists of 29,000 or so clones, approximately 80% of them appearing once. Time point: peripheral blood 6 weeks after treatment start. The germline CDR1 and CDR2 sequences are SGHDN and FVKESK. The CDR3 contains 15 residues. With 4 bases clipped from V and 9 bases from J, the junction kept 9 bases outside the gene matches. V is TRBV14 and J is TRBJ2-7; 13 nucleotides align to TRBD2. The clonotype comes from a man in his 70s with urothelial cancer. The starting material was PBMCs, obtained around atezolizumab (anti-PD-L1) treatment. CDR3: CASSPTGTSGAMQYF. Written as DNA, the CDR3 is TGTGCCAGCAGCCCCACCGGGACTAGCGGGGCAATGCAGTACTTC.